A single sample gave rise to the 6 T cell receptor beta chains below, sequenced in a study of cytomegalovirus exposure and HLA in healthy donors. The PCR was carried out with 60 Vbeta primers and 13 Jbeta primers. Here immunoSEQ multiplex PCR was the method, and the copy in TCRdb shows in-frame clones only, minus some. The sample table sets out 130,000 or so clones. Sequencing input: PBMCs. The origin of the receptors is a woman aged 55-69 years in good health and CMV-seronegative.

The rearrangement uses TRBV25-1 and TRBJ2-7, with D possibly TRBD2 on 5 matching bases. CDR3 length equals 14 residues. Germline V gene sequence: CDR1 MGHDK, CDR2 SYGVNS. The V gene lost 3 bases and the J gene lost 4 bases, with 13 bases spanning the gap. CDR3: CASSDFADCYEQYF. Written as DNA, the CDR3 is TGTGCCAGCAGTGACTTTGCGGACTGTTACGAGCAGTACTTC.

The chain joins TRBV13 to TRBJ2-7; perhaps TRBD1 as D (5 bases). Germline CDR1 PRHDT, CDR2 FYEKMQ (reference sequence). The CDR3 sequence is 15 residues long. The V end lost 1 base, the J end lost 7 bases, and 17 bases lay between the germline ends. In nucleotides, the CDR3 is TGTGCCAGCAGCTTAGAAGGGGCGTTAGAGTTTGAGCAGTACTTC. Encoded protein: CASSLEGALEFEQYF.

The chain employs TRBV19 and TRBJ1-6; no definite D call. Trimming removed 3 bases from V and 7 bases from J, with 7 bases in between. The CDR3 has 13 amino acids. The germline CDR1 and CDR2 sequences are LNHDA and SQIVND (reference sequence). CDR3 in amino acids: CASSIPGNSPLHF. Here the CDR3 DNA reads TGTGCCAGTAGTATCCCGGGGAATTCACCCCTCCACTTT.

The CDR3 here is CASSLGQGSSPLHF. The CDR3 bases are TGTGCCAGCAGCTTGGGCCAGGGGAGTTCACCCCTCCACTTT. The chain employs TRBV5-4 and TRBJ1-6, with D possibly being TRBD1 (6 bases). The CDR3 consists of 14 residues. Germline V gene lookup returns CDR1 SGHNT and CDR2 YYREEE (reference sequence). V lost 0 bases and J lost 9, with 10 bases in between. Drawing the rest from reference TRBV5-4 and TRBJ1-6, the complete variable domain is ETGVTQSPTHLIKTRGQQVTLRCSSQSGHNTVSWYQQALGQGPQFIFQYYREEENGRGNFPPRFSGLQFPNYSSELNVNALELDDSALYLCASSLGQGSSPLHFGNGTRLTVT.

This chain uses TRBV7-9 with TRBJ2-2; tentative D call: TRBD1 (7 bases). Trimming took 4 bases from V and 7 from J, leaving 16 bases between them. The CDR3 is 15 residues long. CDR1 and CDR2 from the germline V gene are SEHNR and FQNEAQ (reference sequence). CDR3 sequence (DNA): TGTGCCAGCAGCTCCAGGGGGGTATTGAGCGGGGAGCTGTTTTTT. It yields the protein CASSSRGVLSGELFF.

V and J are TRBV6-1 and TRBJ1-4; no firm D call. This CDR3 region has 13 residues. Germline CDR1 is MNHNS and CDR2 is SASEGT. V shed 2 bases and J shed 8 bases, with 9 bases lying between them. The DNA for the CDR3 is TGTGCCAGCAGTGAACAGGTGGGCGAAAAACTGTTTTTT. This gives the protein CASSEQVGEKLFF.